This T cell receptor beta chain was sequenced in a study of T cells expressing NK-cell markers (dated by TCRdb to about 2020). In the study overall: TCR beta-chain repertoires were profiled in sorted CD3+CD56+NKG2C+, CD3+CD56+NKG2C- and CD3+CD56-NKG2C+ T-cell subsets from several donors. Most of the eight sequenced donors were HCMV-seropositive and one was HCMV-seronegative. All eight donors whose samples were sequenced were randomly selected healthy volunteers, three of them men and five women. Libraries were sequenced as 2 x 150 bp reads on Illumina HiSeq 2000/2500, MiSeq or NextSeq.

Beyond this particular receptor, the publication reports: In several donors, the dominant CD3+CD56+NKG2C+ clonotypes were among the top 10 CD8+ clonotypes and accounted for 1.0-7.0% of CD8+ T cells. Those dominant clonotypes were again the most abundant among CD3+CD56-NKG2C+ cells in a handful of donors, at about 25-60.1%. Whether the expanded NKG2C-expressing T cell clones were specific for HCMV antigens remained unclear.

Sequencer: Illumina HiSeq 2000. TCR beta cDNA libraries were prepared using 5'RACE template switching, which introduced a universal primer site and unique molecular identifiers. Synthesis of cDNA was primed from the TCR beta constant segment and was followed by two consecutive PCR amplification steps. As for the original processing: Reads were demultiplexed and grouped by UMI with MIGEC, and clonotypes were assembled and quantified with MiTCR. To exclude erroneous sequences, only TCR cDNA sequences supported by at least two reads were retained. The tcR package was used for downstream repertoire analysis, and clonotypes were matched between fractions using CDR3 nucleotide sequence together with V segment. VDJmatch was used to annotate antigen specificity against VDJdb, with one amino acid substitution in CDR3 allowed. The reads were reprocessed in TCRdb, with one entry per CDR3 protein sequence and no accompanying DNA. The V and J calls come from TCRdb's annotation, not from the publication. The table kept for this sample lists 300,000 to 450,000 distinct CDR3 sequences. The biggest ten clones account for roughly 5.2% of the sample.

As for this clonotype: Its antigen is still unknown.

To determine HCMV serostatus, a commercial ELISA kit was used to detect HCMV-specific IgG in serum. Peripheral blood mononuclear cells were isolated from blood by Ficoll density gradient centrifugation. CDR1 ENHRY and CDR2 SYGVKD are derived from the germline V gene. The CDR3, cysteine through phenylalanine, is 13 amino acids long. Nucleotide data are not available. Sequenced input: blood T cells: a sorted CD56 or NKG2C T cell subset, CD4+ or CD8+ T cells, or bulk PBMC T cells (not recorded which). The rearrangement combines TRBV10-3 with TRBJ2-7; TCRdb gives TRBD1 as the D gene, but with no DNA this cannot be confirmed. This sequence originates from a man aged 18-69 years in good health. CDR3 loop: CAISTDRGNEQYF.